This TCR beta chain was recorded in a study of human CD8 memory T cell subsets. Production of TCR beta libraries used UMI-labeled 5' RACE as the method. Using the 5' RACE reads, TCRdb records one entry per CDR3 protein without DNA. The listing records 19,000 or so distinct CDR3 sequences. Notes on this clonotype: Antigen: not known.

This CDR3 comprises 13 residues. CDR1 and CDR2 (germline): SGDLS, YYNGEE. Findings of the study overall: Only one chain type (the T cell receptor beta chain) was sequenced in this study. Stem-like memory and precursor exhausted T cells were similarly highly diverse; effector memory cells were not.

This chain links TRBV9 with TRBJ2-7. What was sequenced was CD8+ stem-like memory T cells (TSCM and TCM) sorted from PBMCs. Subset noted: stem-like memory CD8 T cells (TSTEM), CCR7+ PD-1- TIGIT-. This TCR was recovered from a human donor in good health. CDR3 loop: CASSVETLGEQYF. The full variable domain, rest sourced from reference TRBV9 and TRBJ2-7, is DSGVTQTPKHLITATGQRVTLRCSPRSGDLSVYWYQQSLDQGLQFLIQYYNGEERAKGNILERFSAQQFPDLHSELNLSSLELGDSALYFCASSVETLGEQYFGPGTRLTVT.